What follows are 10 T cell receptor beta chains derived from one specimen sequenced in a study of OX40 agonist ivuxolimab in advanced cancers. Sequenced by immunoSEQ multiplex PCR; TCRdb stores in-frame clones only, minus some. The sample gives 75,000 to 100,000 clones, roughly four fifths of which show up once; 4.5% to 5.5% is in the top ten. The starting material was CD4+ or CD8+ T cells sorted from blood, obtained in a trial of the OX40 agonist ivuxolimab. Receptor source: an adult with an advanced solid tumor such as melanoma, head and neck, liver or kidney cancer.

The chain couples TRBV7-2 to TRBJ2-3, with a tentative D call TRBD2 (7 bases). Trimming shortened V by 5 bases and J by 6 bases, and 18 bases separated the two germline ends. Germline CDR1 reads SGHTA; CDR2 reads FQGNSA. The CDR3 extends over 15 amino acids. CDR3 region: CASSPVKGGADTQYF. The CDR3 region has the DNA TGTGCCAGCAGCCCCGTAAAAGGGGGGGCGGATACGCAGTATTTT.

This chain links TRBV6-1 with TRBJ1-5; D is undetermined. The CDR3 covers 14 residues. The germline V gene encodes CDR1 MNHNS and CDR2 SASEGT. The V end was cut by 0 bases, the J end by 6 bases, with 9 bases between. In DNA form, the CDR3 reads TGTGCCAGCAGTGAAGCCGGGCCACGTCAGCCCCAGCATTTT. Amino acids: CASSEAGPRQPQHF.

The V gene is TRBV7-8, the J gene TRBJ2-2; 8 nucleotides agree with TRBD1. The V gene end was trimmed by 7 bases and the J gene end by 5 bases; junction bases not matched to a gene: 15. The CDR3 consists of 17 residues. Germline assignment: CDR1 SGHVS and CDR2 FQNEAQ. In nucleotides, the CDR3 is TGTGCCAGCATCTTCTCCCCCCAGGGGGCGAGTACCGGGGAGCTGTTTTTT. As protein: CASIFSPQGASTGELFF.

This chain links TRBV27 with TRBJ1-1, with a weak D call TRBD1 (6 bases). Germline V gene lookup returns CDR1 MNHEY and CDR2 SMNVEV (reference sequence). V was pared by 3 bases and J by 3 bases, with 11 bases between. The CDR3 has 14 residues. The CDR3 nucleotides are TGTGCCAGCAGTTTCAGGGGAATAGACACTGAAGCTTTCTTT. Protein sequence: CASSFRGIDTEAFF.

This sequence joins TRBV4-3 and TRBJ2-3; 8 bases are shared with TRBD2. This CDR3 is 15 amino acids long. Trimming removed 9 bases from V and 3 bases from J; junction bases left unmatched: 11. Germline V gene sequence: CDR1 LGHNA, CDR2 YSLEER. DNA of the CDR3: TGCGCCAGTTCTCCATTCGGGGGGGCGACAGATACGCAGTATTTT. This gives the protein CASSPFGGATDTQYF.

Here the CDR3 reads CASSESQGIVEAFF. CDR3 coding DNA: TGCGCCAGCAGTGAGTCCCAGGGGATCGTTGAAGCTTTCTTT. This chain links TRBV10-1 with TRBJ1-1; tentative D call: TRBD1 (6 bases). Germline V lookup: CDR1 WNHNN, CDR2 SYGVQD (reference sequence). This CDR3 is built from 14 residues. V was shortened by 0 bases and J by 7 bases, with 12 bases between the two germline ends.

This chain joins TRBV29-1 and TRBJ2-3; 14 bases align to TRBD2. V lost 5 bases, J lost 4 bases, and 14 bases stayed unmatched. This CDR3 has 18 amino acids. CDR1 and CDR2 (germline): SQVTM, ANQGSEA. CDR3 sequence: CSVRLTSGGARQSDTQYF. CDR3 in DNA: TGCAGCGTTCGACTGACTAGCGGGGGGGCGCGGCAATCAGATACGCAGTATTTT.

The V and J genes are TRBV10-3 and TRBJ1-3; D is perhaps TRBD1 (6 bases). CDR3 length: 15 residues. Per the germline V gene, CDR1 is ENHRY and CDR2 is SYGVKD. The ends were cut back, 6 bases at V and 0 bases at J, with 12 bases in the middle. CDR3 coding DNA: TGTGCCATCAGCGCCGGGACACTCTCTGGAAACACCATATATTTT. Its translation is CAISAGTLSGNTIYF.

The rearrangement joins TRBV27 to TRBJ2-2; D is possibly TRBD1 or TRBD2 (5 bases each). The V gene's germline CDR1 is MNHEY and CDR2 SMNVEV (reference sequence). The CDR3 spans 18 residues. V lost 4 bases and J 4 bases, leaving 22 bases between the germline ends. For the CDR3, the DNA is TGTGCCAGCAGTTCATCGATATCCCTCGGGGACGGCACCGGGGAGCTGTTTTTT. It translates to CASSSSISLGDGTGELFF.

This clone was detected only a few times. The chain has TRBV6-5 and TRBJ1-5; D might be TRBD1 (6 bases). Germline lookup yields CDR1 MNHEY and CDR2 SVGAGI. The CDR3 loop spans 14 amino acids. Trimming stripped 7 bases from V and 1 base from J, with 11 bases between. The CDR3 nucleotides read TGTGCCAGCACCACTAGGGGGAGCAATCAGCCCCAGCATTTT. This sequence encodes CASTTRGSNQPQHF.